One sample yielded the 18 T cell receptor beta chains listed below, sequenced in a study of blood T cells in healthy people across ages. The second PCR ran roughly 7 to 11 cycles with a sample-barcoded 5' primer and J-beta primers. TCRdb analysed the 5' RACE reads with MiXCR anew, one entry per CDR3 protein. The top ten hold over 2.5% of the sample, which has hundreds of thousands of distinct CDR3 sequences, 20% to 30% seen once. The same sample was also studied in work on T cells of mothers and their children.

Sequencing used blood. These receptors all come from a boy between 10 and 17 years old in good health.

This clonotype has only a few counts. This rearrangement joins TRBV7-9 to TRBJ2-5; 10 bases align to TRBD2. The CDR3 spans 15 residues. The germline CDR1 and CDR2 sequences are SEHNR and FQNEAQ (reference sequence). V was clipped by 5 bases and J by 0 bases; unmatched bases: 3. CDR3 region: CASSRGLADQETQYF. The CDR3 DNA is TGTGCCAGCAGCCGTGGACTAGCGGACCAAGAGACCCAGTACTTC.

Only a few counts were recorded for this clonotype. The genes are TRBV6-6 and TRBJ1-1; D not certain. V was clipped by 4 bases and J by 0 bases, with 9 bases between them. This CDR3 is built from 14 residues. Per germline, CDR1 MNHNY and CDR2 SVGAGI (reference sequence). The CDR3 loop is CASSLSRLNTEAFF. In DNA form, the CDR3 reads TGTGCCAGCAGTTTGAGTAGGCTGAACACTGAAGCTTTCTTT.

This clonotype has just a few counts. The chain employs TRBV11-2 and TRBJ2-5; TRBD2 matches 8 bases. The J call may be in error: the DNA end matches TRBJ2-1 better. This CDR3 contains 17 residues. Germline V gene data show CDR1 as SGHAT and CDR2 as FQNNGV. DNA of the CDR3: TGTGCCAGCAGCTTCACTAGCGGAATCGCCATGTTGGATGAGCAGTTCTTC. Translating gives CASSFTSGIAMLDEQFF.

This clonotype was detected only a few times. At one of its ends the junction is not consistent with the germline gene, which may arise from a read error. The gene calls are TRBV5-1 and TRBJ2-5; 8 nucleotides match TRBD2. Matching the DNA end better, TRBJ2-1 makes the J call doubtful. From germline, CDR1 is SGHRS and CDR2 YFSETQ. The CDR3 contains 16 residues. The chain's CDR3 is CASSLDRGGTYNEQFF. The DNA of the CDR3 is TGCGCCAGCAGCTTGGATCGCGGGGGGACCTACAACGAGCAGTTCTTC.

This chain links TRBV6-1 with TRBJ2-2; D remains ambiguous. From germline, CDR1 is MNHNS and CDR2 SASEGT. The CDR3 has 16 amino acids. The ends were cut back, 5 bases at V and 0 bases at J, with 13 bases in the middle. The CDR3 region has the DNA TGTGCCAGCAGTAGAGTCAGGCTTACGAACACCGGGGAGCTGTTTTTT. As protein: CASSRVRLTNTGELFF.

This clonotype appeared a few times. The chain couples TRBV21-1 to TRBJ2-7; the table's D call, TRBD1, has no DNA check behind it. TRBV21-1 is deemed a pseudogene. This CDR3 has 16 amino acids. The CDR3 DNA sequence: TGTGCCAGCAGCAAAGTTAACGGACAGGGTTCCTACGAGCAGTACTTC. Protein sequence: CASSKVNGQGSYEQYF.

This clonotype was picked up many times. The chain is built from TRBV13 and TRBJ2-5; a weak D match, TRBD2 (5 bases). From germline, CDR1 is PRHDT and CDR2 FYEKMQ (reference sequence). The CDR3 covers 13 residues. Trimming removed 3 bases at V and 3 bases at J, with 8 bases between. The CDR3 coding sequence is TGTGCCAGCAGCTTCCCCGGGGAAGAGACCCAGTACTTC. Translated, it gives CASSFPGEETQYF. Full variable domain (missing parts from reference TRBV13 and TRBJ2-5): AAGVIQSPRHLIKEKRETATLKCYPIPRHDTVYWYQQGPGQDPQFLISFYEKMQSDKGSIPDRFSAQQFSDYHSELNMSSLELGDSALYFCASSFPGEETQYFGPGTRLLVL.

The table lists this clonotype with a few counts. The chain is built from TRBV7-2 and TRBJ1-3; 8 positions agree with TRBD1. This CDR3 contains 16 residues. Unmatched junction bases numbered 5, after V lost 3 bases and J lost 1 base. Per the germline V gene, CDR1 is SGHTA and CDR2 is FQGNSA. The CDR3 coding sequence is TGTGCCAGCAGCTTGGACCAGGGGGCATCTGGAAACACCATATATTTT. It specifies CASSLDQGASGNTIYF.

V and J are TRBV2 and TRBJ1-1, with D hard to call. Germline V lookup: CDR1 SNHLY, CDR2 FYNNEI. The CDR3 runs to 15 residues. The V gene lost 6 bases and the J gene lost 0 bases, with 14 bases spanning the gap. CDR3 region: CASRRKEGVNTEAFF. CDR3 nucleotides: TGTGCCAGCAGGCGGAAGGAGGGCGTGAACACTGAAGCTTTCTTT.

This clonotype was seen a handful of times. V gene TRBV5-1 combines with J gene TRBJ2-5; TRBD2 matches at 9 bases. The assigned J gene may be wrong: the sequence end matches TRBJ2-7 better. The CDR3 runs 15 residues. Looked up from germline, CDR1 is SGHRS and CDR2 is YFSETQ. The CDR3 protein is CASSLEGTAGGEQYF. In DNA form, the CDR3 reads TGCGCCAGCAGCTTGGAAGGCACAGCGGGGGGCGAGCAGTACTTC.

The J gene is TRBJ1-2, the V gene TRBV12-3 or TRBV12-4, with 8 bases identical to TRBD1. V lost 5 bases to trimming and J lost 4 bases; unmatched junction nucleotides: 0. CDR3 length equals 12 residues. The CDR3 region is CASSDRGYGYTF. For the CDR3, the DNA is TGTGCCAGCAGTGACAGGGGCTATGGCTACACCTTC.

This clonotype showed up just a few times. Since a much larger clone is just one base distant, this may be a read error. The CDR3 loop reads CASSDWGQPNERFF. The CDR3 DNA reads TGTGCCAGCAGCGACTGGGGCCAGCCCAATGAGCGGTTCTTC. V gene TRBV2 combines with J gene TRBJ2-5, with D possibly being TRBD1 or TRBD2 (5 bases each). CDR3 length: 14 residues. The germline CDR1 and CDR2 sequences are SNHLY and FYNNEI.

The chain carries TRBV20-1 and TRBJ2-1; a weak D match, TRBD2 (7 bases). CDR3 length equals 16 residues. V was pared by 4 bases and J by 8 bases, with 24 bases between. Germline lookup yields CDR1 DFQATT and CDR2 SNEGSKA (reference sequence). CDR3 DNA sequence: TGCAGTGCTAACGATCCGATGGGGGGCGGGGGTGATGAGCAGTTCTTC. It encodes CSANDPMGGGGDEQFF.

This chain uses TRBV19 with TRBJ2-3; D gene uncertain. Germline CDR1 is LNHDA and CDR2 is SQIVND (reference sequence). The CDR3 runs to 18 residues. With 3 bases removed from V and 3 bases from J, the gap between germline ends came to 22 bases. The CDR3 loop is CASSMLRITKQRTDTQYF. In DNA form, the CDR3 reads TGTGCCAGTAGTATGCTGCGAATCACCAAACAAAGAACAGATACGCAGTATTTT.

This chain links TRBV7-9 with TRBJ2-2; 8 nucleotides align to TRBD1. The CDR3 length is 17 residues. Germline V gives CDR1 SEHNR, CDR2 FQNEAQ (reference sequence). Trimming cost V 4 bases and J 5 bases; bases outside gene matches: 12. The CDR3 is CASSSTSDRGGTGELFF. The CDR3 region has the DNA TGTGCCAGCAGCTCCACATCCGACAGGGGCGGAACCGGGGAGCTGTTTTTT.

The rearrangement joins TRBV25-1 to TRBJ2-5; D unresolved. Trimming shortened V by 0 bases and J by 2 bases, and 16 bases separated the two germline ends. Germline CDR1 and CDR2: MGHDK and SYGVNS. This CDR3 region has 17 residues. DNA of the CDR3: TGTGCCAGCAGTGAATATAATAGGCAGGTGGGGCAAGAGACCCAGTACTTC. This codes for CASSEYNRQVGQETQYF.

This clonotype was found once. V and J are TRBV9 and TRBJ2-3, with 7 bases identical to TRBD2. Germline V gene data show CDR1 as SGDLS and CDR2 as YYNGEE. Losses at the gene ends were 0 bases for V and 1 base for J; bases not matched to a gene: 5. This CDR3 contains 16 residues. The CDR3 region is CASSVGEGSGTDTQYF. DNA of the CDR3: TGTGCCAGCAGCGTAGGGGAGGGATCCGGCACAGATACGCAGTATTTT.

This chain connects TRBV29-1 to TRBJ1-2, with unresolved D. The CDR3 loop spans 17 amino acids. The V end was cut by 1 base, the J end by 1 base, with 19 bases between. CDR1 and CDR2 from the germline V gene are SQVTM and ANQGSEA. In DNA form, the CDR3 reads TGCAGCGTTGAAGGCTCCAGGAACGCAAGATTTAACTATGGCTACACCTTC. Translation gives CSVEGSRNARFNYGYTF.